This is a list of T cell receptor beta chains from one sample in a study of T cells after posttransplantation cyclophosphamide. This table comes from immunoSEQ multiplex PCR, and its TCRdb copy is limited to in-frame clones, with some not included. The sample consists of under 1,500 clones, over 70% of them appearing once. Sequencing used PBMCs, obtained 210 to 250 days after allogeneic stem cell transplant with posttransplant cyclophosphamide. These receptors were taken from a female patient between 60 and 69 years old who received an allogeneic stem cell transplant from an unrelated donor, was CMV-positive, and had acute GVHD only. Some of the T cells might come from the graft donor. CDR3s include the opening cysteine and the closing phenylalanine or tryptophan. A D gene is named only where the DNA matches it firmly. Clone size, where shown, is once, few, many, or a class for clones that have expanded.

clone_size: -
j_call: TRBJ1-6
d_call: -
v_call: TRBV7-8
cdr3_aa: CASSPGIQYNSPLHF
cdr3_nt: TGTGCCAGCAGCCCAGGGATTCAGTATAATTCACCCCTCCACTTT

clone_size: -
j_call: TRBJ1-3
d_call: TRBD1
v_call: TRBV30
cdr3_aa: CAWSEGQGQDTIYF
cdr3_nt: TGTGCCTGGAGTGAGGGACAGGGCCAGGACACCATATATTTT

clone_size: -
j_call: TRBJ2-3
d_call: TRBD2
v_call: TRBV7-3
cdr3_aa: CASSLTPGGGDTQYF
cdr3_nt: TGTGCCAGCAGCTTAACACCGGGAGGGGGAGATACGCAGTATTTT

clone_size: -
j_call: TRBJ1-6
d_call: TRBD1
v_call: TRBV19
cdr3_aa: CASSIDRGQGILHF
cdr3_nt: TGTGCCAGTAGTATAGATCGGGGACAGGGAATACTCCACTTT

clone_size: -
j_call: TRBJ2-4
d_call: -
v_call: TRBV18
cdr3_aa: CASSPPSGKNIQYF
cdr3_nt: TGTGCCAGCTCACCACCGTCAGGGAAAAACATTCAGTACTTC

clone_size: -
j_call: TRBJ1-4
d_call: -
v_call: TRBV21-1
cdr3_aa: CASSKRQGGGNEKLFF
cdr3_nt: TGTGCCAGCAGCAAACGACAAGGGGGCGGTAATGAAAAACTGTTTTTT

clone_size: -
j_call: TRBJ2-3
d_call: -
v_call: TRBV2
cdr3_aa: CASTSASTEGDTQYF
cdr3_nt: TGTGCCAGCACCTCGGCCTCCACCGAGGGCGATACGCAGTATTTT

clone_size: -
j_call: TRBJ2-2
d_call: TRBD1
v_call: TRBV2
cdr3_aa: CASDRDRTGELFF
cdr3_nt: TGTGCCAGCGACAGGGATCGGACCGGGGAGCTGTTTTTT

clone_size: -
j_call: TRBJ2-7
d_call: TRBD2
v_call: TRBV7-2
cdr3_aa: CASSYYSGPSSYEQYF
cdr3_nt: TGTGCCAGCAGCTACTATAGCGGGCCTAGCTCCTACGAGCAGTACTTC

clone_size: -
j_call: TRBJ2-1
d_call: TRBD2
v_call: TRBV5-1
cdr3_aa: CASSLGGLDYNEQFF
cdr3_nt: TGCGCCAGCAGCTTGGGCGGACTAGACTACAATGAGCAGTTCTTC

clone_size: -
j_call: TRBJ2-7
d_call: TRBD2
v_call: TRBV19
cdr3_aa: CASSKGGSGTSYEQYF
cdr3_nt: TGTGCCAGTAGTAAAGGAGGTAGCGGGACCTCCTACGAGCAGTACTTC

clone_size: -
j_call: TRBJ1-2
d_call: -
v_call: TRBV5-1
cdr3_aa: CASSLKDVGGWGYTF
cdr3_nt: TGCGCCAGCAGCTTGAAGGACGTCGGGGGATGGGGCTACACCTTC

clone_size: -
j_call: TRBJ2-7
d_call: -
v_call: TRBV5-5
cdr3_aa: CASSLNLAYEQYF
cdr3_nt: TGTGCCAGCAGCTTGAACCTAGCCTACGAGCAGTACTTC

clone_size: -
j_call: TRBJ1-4
d_call: TRBD1
v_call: TRBV28
cdr3_aa: CASSLGGQGGEKLFF
cdr3_nt: TGTGCCAGCAGTTTAGGGGGACAGGGTGGGGAAAAACTGTTTTTT

clone_size: -
j_call: TRBJ2-1
d_call: -
v_call: TRBV7-9
cdr3_aa: CASSSSRGTFF
cdr3_nt: TGTGCCAGCAGCTCGTCTAGGGGGACGTTCTTC

clone_size: -
j_call: TRBJ1-2
d_call: TRBD1
v_call: TRBV5-6
cdr3_aa: CASSAGTGFQRGYTF
cdr3_nt: TGTGCCAGCAGCGCTGGGACAGGGTTTCAACGTGGCTACACCTTC

clone_size: once
j_call: TRBJ1-3
d_call: -
v_call: TRBV10-3
cdr3_aa: CAISERQNGNTIYF
cdr3_nt: TGTGCCATCAGTGAGAGACAGAACGGGAACACCATATATTTT

clone_size: -
j_call: TRBJ2-7
d_call: TRBD1
v_call: TRBV7-8
cdr3_aa: CASSLRDRGTEQYF
cdr3_nt: TGTGCCAGCAGCCTCCGGGACAGGGGCACCGAGCAGTACTTC

clone_size: -
j_call: TRBJ2-5
d_call: TRBD1
v_call: TRBV19
cdr3_aa: CASRRNTGGPQETQYF
cdr3_nt: TGTGCCAGTAGGAGAAACACAGGGGGACCTCAAGAGACCCAGTACTTC

clone_size: -
j_call: TRBJ2-7
d_call: TRBD1
v_call: TRBV2
cdr3_aa: CASSGTGGSYEQYF
cdr3_nt: TGTGCCAGCAGCGGGACAGGGGGGTCCTACGAGCAGTACTTC

clone_size: large
j_call: TRBJ1-5
d_call: TRBD1
v_call: TRBV28
cdr3_aa: CASSLPRGLGQPQHF
cdr3_nt: TGTGCCAGCAGTTTGCCCAGGGGGCTGGGGCAGCCCCAGCATTTT

clone_size: few
j_call: TRBJ1-2
d_call: TRBD1
v_call: TRBV7-9
cdr3_aa: CASSTMGLGDRNYGYTF
cdr3_nt: TGTGCCAGCAGCACCATGGGATTGGGGGACAGAAACTATGGCTACACCTTC

clone_size: few
j_call: TRBJ2-7
d_call: TRBD1
v_call: TRBV7-6
cdr3_aa: CASSLRTGGFYEQYF
cdr3_nt: TGTGCCAGCAGCTTACGGACAGGGGGGTTCTACGAGCAGTACTTC

clone_size: -
j_call: TRBJ2-3
d_call: -
v_call: TRBV5-1
cdr3_aa: CASSPGHYTDTQYF
cdr3_nt: TGCGCCAGCAGCCCGGGACATTACACAGATACGCAGTATTTT

clone_size: -
j_call: TRBJ1-2
d_call: TRBD1
v_call: TRBV10-3
cdr3_aa: CAIRRTGEYGYTF
cdr3_nt: TGTGCCATCAGACGGACAGGGGAGTATGGCTACACCTTC

clone_size: -
j_call: TRBJ1-5
d_call: -
v_call: TRBV9
cdr3_aa: CASSRQYNQPQHF
cdr3_nt: TGTGCCAGTTCCAGACAGTACAATCAGCCCCAGCATTTT

clone_size: -
j_call: TRBJ1-3
d_call: -
v_call: TRBV6-5
cdr3_aa: CASSQGHGNTIYF
cdr3_nt: TGTGCCAGCAGCCAGGGACACGGAAACACCATATATTTT

clone_size: -
j_call: TRBJ2-7
d_call: TRBD1
v_call: TRBV19
cdr3_aa: CASSIRLQGQVIPYEQYF
cdr3_nt: TGTGCCAGTAGTATACGGCTCCAGGGACAGGTCATCCCCTACGAGCAGTACTTC

clone_size: few
j_call: TRBJ1-1
d_call: TRBD1
v_call: TRBV7-3
cdr3_aa: CASSAGDRLNTEAFF
cdr3_nt: TGTGCCAGCAGCGCCGGGGACAGGTTGAACACTGAAGCTTTCTTT

clone_size: -
j_call: TRBJ2-7
d_call: -
v_call: TRBV6-6
cdr3_aa: CASSPPGHALEQYF
cdr3_nt: TGTGCCAGCAGTCCCCCGGGACACGCATTGGAGCAGTACTTC

clone_size: -
j_call: TRBJ1-2
d_call: -
v_call: TRBV6-6
cdr3_aa: CASSSPAGVGSYGYTF
cdr3_nt: TGTGCCAGCAGTTCGCCGGCCGGGGTCGGTAGCTATGGCTACACCTTC

clone_size: -
j_call: TRBJ2-1
d_call: -
v_call: TRBV19
cdr3_aa: CASSMTGDSYNEQFF
cdr3_nt: TGTGCCAGTAGTATGACAGGCGATTCCTACAATGAGCAGTTCTTC

clone_size: -
j_call: TRBJ2-2
d_call: TRBD2
v_call: TRBV7-9
cdr3_aa: CAITGTSGTGELFF
cdr3_nt: TGTGCCATCACGGGGACTAGCGGCACCGGGGAGCTGTTTTTT

clone_size: -
j_call: TRBJ1-2
d_call: TRBD1
v_call: TRBV27
cdr3_aa: CASSLSIGTGRGYTF
cdr3_nt: TGTGCCAGCAGTTTATCGATAGGGACAGGGAGAGGCTACACCTTC

clone_size: -
j_call: TRBJ2-7
d_call: TRBD1
v_call: TRBV4-1
cdr3_aa: CASSQAPPTGGHSYEQYF
cdr3_nt: TGCGCCAGCAGCCAAGCTCCCCCGACAGGGGGACACTCCTACGAGCAGTACTTC

clone_size: -
j_call: TRBJ2-6
d_call: -
v_call: TRBV7-9
cdr3_aa: CASSLEGNGANVLTF
cdr3_nt: TGTGCCAGCAGCCTAGAGGGGAACGGGGCCAACGTCCTGACTTTC

clone_size: once
j_call: TRBJ2-5
d_call: TRBD2
v_call: TRBV5-4
cdr3_aa: CASSLAGGETQYF
cdr3_nt: TGTGCCAGCAGCCTAGCGGGAGGGGAGACCCAGTACTTC

clone_size: -
j_call: TRBJ2-1
d_call: TRBD2
v_call: TRBV6-5
cdr3_aa: CASSYSTSGAYNEQFF
cdr3_nt: TGTGCCAGCAGTTACTCGACCAGCGGGGCCTACAATGAGCAGTTCTTC

clone_size: -
j_call: TRBJ2-7
d_call: -
v_call: TRBV6-1
cdr3_aa: CASSEPYEQYF
cdr3_nt: TGTGCCAGCAGTGAACCGTACGAGCAGTACTTC

clone_size: -
j_call: TRBJ2-1
d_call: -
v_call: TRBV4-3
cdr3_aa: CASSQVAGAGEQFF
cdr3_nt: TGCGCCAGCAGCCAAGTAGCAGGGGCTGGTGAGCAGTTCTTC

clone_size: -
j_call: TRBJ2-1
d_call: -
v_call: TRBV5-1
cdr3_aa: CASSLAGVRHNEQFF
cdr3_nt: TGCGCCAGCAGCTTGGCCGGGGTCAGACACAATGAGCAGTTCTTC

clone_size: -
j_call: TRBJ1-5
d_call: TRBD1
v_call: TRBV6-6
cdr3_aa: CASNSDRTGKGHF
cdr3_nt: TGTGCCAGCAATTCGGACAGGACAGGGAAGGGGCATTTT

clone_size: once
j_call: TRBJ1-1
d_call: -
v_call: TRBV18
cdr3_aa: CASSSTYRGTEAFF
cdr3_nt: TGTGCCAGCTCATCAACCTACCGGGGGACCGAAGCTTTCTTT

clone_size: -
j_call: TRBJ2-2
d_call: TRBD1
v_call: TRBV11-3
cdr3_aa: CASSGRTGGTVGELFF
cdr3_nt: TGTGCCAGCAGCGGTAGGACAGGGGGGACGGTCGGGGAGCTGTTTTTT

clone_size: once
j_call: TRBJ2-1
d_call: -
v_call: TRBV6-4
cdr3_aa: CASSPDFGVWEQFF
cdr3_nt: TGTGCCAGCAGTCCGGACTTCGGGGTGTGGGAGCAGTTCTTC

clone_size: -
j_call: TRBJ1-3
d_call: -
v_call: TRBV30
cdr3_aa: CAQDSSSGNTIYF
cdr3_nt: TGTGCCCAGGATTCCTCCTCTGGAAACACCATATATTTT

clone_size: once
j_call: TRBJ2-3
d_call: -
v_call: TRBV6-4
cdr3_aa: CASRETGTGGTDTQYF
cdr3_nt: TGTGCCAGCAGAGAAACGGGGACTGGGGGCACAGATACGCAGTATTTT

clone_size: -
j_call: TRBJ1-5
d_call: TRBD1
v_call: TRBV27
cdr3_aa: CASRPDRGHGQPQHF
cdr3_nt: TGTGCCAGCCGGCCGGACAGGGGGCATGGTCAGCCCCAGCATTTT

clone_size: -
j_call: TRBJ2-7
d_call: -
v_call: TRBV5-4
cdr3_aa: CASSLAGKGSYEQYF
cdr3_nt: TGTGCCAGCAGCTTGGCAGGGAAAGGCTCCTACGAGCAGTACTTC

clone_size: -
j_call: TRBJ2-1
d_call: -
v_call: TRBV6-4
cdr3_aa: CASSDSAGAHNEQFF
cdr3_nt: TGTGCCAGCAGTGACTCGGCAGGGGCCCACAATGAGCAGTTCTTC

clone_size: -
j_call: TRBJ1-4
d_call: TRBD1
v_call: TRBV13
cdr3_aa: CASSTRTGGTEKLFF
cdr3_nt: TGTGCCAGCAGCACCAGGACAGGGGGAACCGAAAAACTGTTTTTT

clone_size: -
j_call: TRBJ2-7
d_call: TRBD1
v_call: TRBV19
cdr3_aa: CASSMGTGLGGGEQYF
cdr3_nt: TGTGCCAGTAGTATGGGGACAGGGCTCGGAGGTGGCGAGCAGTACTTC

clone_size: once
j_call: TRBJ2-1
d_call: TRBD2
v_call: TRBV14
cdr3_aa: CASSQVVGLAGGQYNEQFF
cdr3_nt: TGTGCCAGCAGCCAAGTAGTGGGACTAGCGGGGGGCCAGTACAATGAGCAGTTCTTC

clone_size: -
j_call: TRBJ2-2
d_call: -
v_call: TRBV6-4
cdr3_aa: CASRGGLAETGELFF
cdr3_nt: TGTGCCAGCAGAGGGGGGCTAGCGGAGACCGGGGAGCTGTTTTTT

clone_size: -
j_call: TRBJ1-6
d_call: -
v_call: TRBV28
cdr3_aa: CASIPQEGGNSPLHF
cdr3_nt: TGTGCCAGCATCCCACAGGAGGGAGGTAATTCACCCCTCCACTTT

clone_size: -
j_call: TRBJ2-7
d_call: -
v_call: TRBV19
cdr3_aa: CASSPRSGFSYEQYF
cdr3_nt: TGTGCCAGTAGTCCCCGGTCAGGCTTCTCCTACGAGCAGTACTTC

clone_size: hyperexpanded
j_call: TRBJ1-5
d_call: TRBD1
v_call: TRBV28
cdr3_aa: CAALGATGADQPQHF
cdr3_nt: TGTGCCGCCTTGGGGGCAACAGGGGCGGATCAGCCCCAGCATTTT